The present T cell receptor (beta chain) was sequenced within a study of post-analysis software for immune sequencing data. Study as a whole: As for disease course, relapsing-remitting, secondary progressive and progressive-relapsing multiple sclerosis were all included. Study-wide results and caveats: Among roughly 5 TRBV segments more frequent in patients than controls were TRBV5-6, TRBV5-1 and TRBV20-1. Under the F measure, samples that were prepared in one batch clustered strongly together.

Unique-molecular-identifier-tagged TCR beta cDNA libraries were used. TCRdb analysed the PCR reads with MiXCR anew, one entry per CDR3 protein. This sample has approximately 660,000 distinct CDR3 sequences; 55% to 70% occur once, and the top ten carry around 11%. The ends were cut back, 1 base at V and 7 bases at J, with 13 bases in the middle. The CDR3 consists of 15 residues. The germline V gene has CDR1 MGHRA and CDR2 YSYEKL. Points on this clonotype: The target antigen is unknown.

This receptor was taken from a girl aged 2-10 years with multiple sclerosis. The J gene is TRBJ1-4, the V gene TRBV4-1; possibly TRBD1 for D (5 bases). Sequencing input: blood. CDR3 residues: CASSQGQRGGEKLFF. Written as DNA, the CDR3 is TGCGCCAGCAGCCAAGGACAGAGGGGAGGTGAAAAACTGTTTTTT.